This is a list of T cell receptor beta chains from one sample in a study of cytomegalovirus exposure and HLA in healthy donors. Profiling relied on immunoSEQ multiplex PCR, and the TCRdb table lists in-frame clones only, not all of them. The sample yields more than 85,000 clones, more than 65% seen once. The sequenced material came from PBMCs. Receptors originate from a young man in good health and CMV-seropositive. Both conserved end residues are part of each CDR3. D genes are given only for firm matches. Clone size is given for some rows only: seen once, a few or many times, or a class if the clone is expanded.

>TRBJ2-1|NA|NA|TRBV4-3
CASSQDVANEQFF
TGCGCCAGCAGCCAAGATGTGGCCAATGAGCAGTTCTTC
>TRBJ2-1|NA|TRBD2|TRBV29-1
CSVALTSGVWNEQFF
TGCAGCGTTGCTTTGACTAGCGGGGTTTGGAATGAGCAGTTCTTC
>TRBJ1-2|NA|TRBD1|TRBV5-1
CASSLRTGWYGYTF
TGCGCCAGCAGCCTTCGGACAGGGTGGTATGGCTACACCTTC
>TRBJ2-2|NA|TRBD2|TRBV30
CASKTGTSGGAGTGELFF
TGTGCCAGCAAAACCGGGACTAGCGGGGGGGCCGGTACCGGGGAGCTGTTTTTT
>TRBJ1-1|NA|NA|TRBV27
CASSVLRPTGMNTEAFF
TGTGCCAGCAGTGTCTTACGCCCTACAGGGATGAACACTGAAGCTTTCTTT
>TRBJ1-4|NA|NA|TRBV6-1
CASSDCPSLLVDNEKLFF
TGTGCCAGCAGTGACTGTCCAAGTCTCCTAGTCGACAATGAAAAACTGTTTTTT
>TRBJ1-1|many|NA|TRBV19
CASTNRERVNTEAFF
TGTGCCAGTACCAATAGGGAGAGGGTGAACACTGAAGCTTTCTTT
>TRBJ2-7|NA|TRBD2|TRBV7-2
CASSLWGGTSYEQYF
TGTGCCAGCAGCCTATGGGGGGGGACCTCCTACGAGCAGTACTTC
>TRBJ1-3|NA|TRBD1|TRBV6-1
CASSAQGASGNTIYF
TGTGCCAGCAGCGCACAGGGGGCCTCTGGAAACACCATATATTTT
>TRBJ2-3|NA|TRBD2|TRBV2
CASRLAGSTDTQYF
TGTGCCAGCAGACTAGCGGGGAGCACAGATACGCAGTATTTT
>TRBJ1-1|NA|NA|TRBV29-1
CSVEARARGGGTEAFF
TGCAGCGTTGAAGCACGGGCCCGCGGGGGGGGCACTGAAGCTTTCTTT
>TRBJ1-1|NA|TRBD1|TRBV7-3
CASSWRDRGRLNTEAFF
TGTGCCAGCAGCTGGCGGGACAGGGGTCGATTGAACACTGAAGCTTTCTTT
>TRBJ1-1|few|TRBD1|TRBV5-4
CASSWTGITEAFF
TGTGCCAGCAGCTGGACAGGTATCACTGAAGCTTTCTTT
>TRBJ2-7|NA|NA|TRBV27
CASSFLPEGNEQYF
TGTGCCAGCAGTTTCCTCCCGGAGGGAAACGAGCAGTACTTC
>TRBJ2-7|NA|NA|TRBV11-2
CASRNFGLGQLYEQYF
TGTGCCAGCCGCAACTTCGGGTTAGGACAGCTCTACGAGCAGTACTTC
>TRBJ1-5|NA|NA|TRBV19
CASSVKDRAGQPQHF
TGTGCCAGTAGTGTAAAAGACAGAGCAGGTCAGCCCCAGCATTTT
>TRBJ1-1|few|NA|TRBV7-8
CASSSLTEAFF
TGTGCCAGCAGTTCCCTAACTGAAGCTTTCTTT
>TRBJ2-7|NA|NA|TRBV7-2
CASSANSGYEQYF
TGTGCCAGCAGCGCAAACAGCGGTTACGAGCAGTACTTC
>TRBJ1-5|NA|NA|TRBV6-5
CASSDGPNQPQHF
TGTGCCAGCAGTGATGGCCCAAATCAGCCCCAGCATTTT
>TRBJ2-7|NA|NA|TRBV29-1
CSVEGLAGTDIGEQYF
TGCAGCGTGGAGGGGTTAGCGGGGACAGATATAGGCGAGCAGTACTTC
>TRBJ1-5|NA|NA|TRBV6-1
CASSEVVQRQPQHF
TGTGCCAGCAGTGAAGTCGTGCAGCGCCAGCCCCAGCATTTT
>TRBJ2-6|NA|NA|TRBV15
CATRTDSGANVLTF
TGTGCCACCAGGACAGACTCTGGGGCCAACGTCCTGACTTTC
>TRBJ1-2|NA|NA|TRBV7-9
CASSPADSPGYTF
TGTGCCAGCAGTCCTGCCGACAGTCCCGGCTACACCTTC
>TRBJ2-2|few|NA|TRBV9
CASSVQASRGELFF
TGTGCCAGCAGCGTTCAGGCTAGCAGAGGGGAGCTGTTTTTT